Below are 13 T cell receptor beta chains sequenced from a single sample in a study of blood T cells in healthy people across ages. Together with a sample-barcoded 5' primer, a J-beta primer mix was included in a second PCR lasting roughly 6 to 12 cycles. TCRdb fed the 5' RACE reads into MiXCR, producing one record per CDR3 protein. The sample holds about 1,500,000 distinct CDR3 sequences, about 28% seen once. Sequenced material: blood. All receptors derive from a woman aged 25 to 39 in good health.

This clonotype was seen only a few times. The rearrangement joins TRBV6-5 to TRBJ2-3; 7 positions match TRBD2. The trim removed 7 bases at V and 0 bases at J, leaving 7 bases unmatched. The CDR3 is 15 residues long. In germline, CDR1 is MNHEY, CDR2 SVGAGI. CDR3 region: CASTQSGVSTDTQYF. In DNA, the CDR3 is TGTGCCAGCACCCAGAGCGGGGTGAGCACAGATACGCAGTATTTT.

To note about this clonotype: The junction departs from the called germline gene at one end, perhaps through a read error. This rearrangement joins TRBV10-3 to TRBJ2-1, with D perhaps TRBD1 or TRBD2 (5 bases each). CDR1 is ENHRY and CDR2 is SYGVKD in the germline V gene. The CDR3 is made up of 15 amino acids. The DNA of the CDR3 is TGTGCCATCAGTGAAGGGGATCCCGGGGCCAATAAGCAGTTCTTC. It specifies CAISEGDPGANKQFF.

This clonotype appeared a few times. The chain carries TRBV7-2 and TRBJ2-2; no clear D. Deletions cut 0 bases from V and 5 bases from J, with 16 bases between. Germline V lookup: CDR1 SGHTA, CDR2 FQGNSA. The CDR3 extends over 17 amino acids. The CDR3 region has the DNA TGTACCAGCAGCTTAGCGGTGGCAGGCGGATGGACCGGGGAGCTGTTTTTT. Translated, it gives CTSSLAVAGGWTGELFF.

This clonotype has at least ten counts. The chain couples TRBV10-3 to TRBJ2-7; D might be TRBD2 (6 bases). CDR1 is ENHRY and CDR2 is SYGVKD in the germline V gene. There are 14 residues in the CDR3. V lost 6 bases, J lost 5 bases, and 17 bases lay in between. CDR3 nucleotide sequence: TGTGCCATCAGCCCGGACTACTCCCCCAACGAGCAGTACTTC. This encodes CAISPDYSPNEQYF.

The sample holds many counts of this clonotype. In DNA, the CDR3 is TGCAGTGCTTCACTGGTCTCGACAGATACGCAGTATTTT. Its translation: CSASLVSTDTQYF. The chain links TRBV20-1 to TRBJ2-3, with unresolved D. The germline CDR1 and CDR2 sequences are DFQATT and SNEGSKA (reference sequence). This CDR3 spans 13 amino acids. V gave up 5 bases and J gave up 3 bases, with 12 bases separating them.

This clonotype was counted at least ten times. The chain couples TRBV6-5 to TRBJ2-6; D not certain. Germline CDR1 reads MNHEY; CDR2 reads SVGAGI. The ends were cut back, 7 bases at V and 0 bases at J, with 10 bases in the middle. This CDR3 has 15 amino acids. CDR3 residues: CASKNRASGANVLTF. CDR3 nucleotide sequence: TGTGCCAGCAAAAACAGAGCCTCTGGGGCCAACGTCCTGACTTTC.

This clonotype was detected many times. The chain employs TRBV12-3 or TRBV12-4 and TRBJ1-5; TRBD1 might be the D (6 bases). V lost 3 bases and J lost 1, with 10 bases in between. The CDR3 runs to 15 residues. The CDR3 nucleotides read TGTGCCAGCAGTTTTTGGGGGGCAAGCAATCAGCCCCAGCATTTT. This sequence encodes CASSFWGASNQPQHF.

The chain uses TRBV20-1 and TRBJ2-1; 8 bases map to TRBD2. The CDR3 sequence is 13 residues long. The trim removed 5 bases at V and 8 bases at J, leaving 8 bases unmatched. Germline V gives CDR1 DFQATT, CDR2 SNEGSKA (reference sequence). CDR3 sequence: CSAEREPGDEQFF. In nucleotides, the CDR3 is TGCAGTGCTGAGCGGGAGCCTGGGGATGAGCAGTTCTTC.

The V and J genes are TRBV20-1 and TRBJ2-1; TRBD1 agrees at 7 bases. Germline V gene sequence: CDR1 DFQATT, CDR2 SNEGSKA (reference sequence). The CDR3 spans 16 residues. V was pared by 2 bases and J by 4 bases, with 11 bases of the junction left unmatched. The CDR3 spells CSARPIRDRRYNEQFF. The CDR3 coding sequence is TGCAGTGCTAGACCCATCCGGGACAGAAGATACAATGAGCAGTTCTTC.

This clonotype was detected a few times. This chain links TRBV9 with TRBJ2-1; 12 nucleotides align to TRBD2. With V trimmed by 3 bases and J by 5 bases, 3 bases remained unmatched. Per the germline V gene, CDR1 is SGDLS and CDR2 is YYNGEE. The CDR3 has 15 residues. CDR3: CASSGTSGIDNEQFF. In DNA form, the CDR3 reads TGTGCCAGCAGCGGGACTAGCGGGATTGACAATGAGCAGTTCTTC.

A remark on this clonotype: A read error may explain this, as a much larger clone is one base away. This chain connects TRBV9 to TRBJ2-7, with TRBD1 matching over 8 bases. This CDR3 has 15 amino acids. Germline V lookup: CDR1 SGDLS, CDR2 YYNGEE. Trimming at V came to 0 bases and at J to 2 bases, leaving 4 bases not matched to a gene. In DNA, the CDR3 is TGTGCCAGCAGCGTAGGGACAGGGCTCCCCTACGAGCAGTACTTC. Its protein product is CASSVGTGLPYEQYF.

With regard to this clonotype: One base away lies a much larger clone, so this may be a sequencing read error. The chain recombines TRBV5-6 with TRBJ2-5; D is undetermined. The length of the CDR3 is 14 residues. From germline, CDR1 is SGHDT and CDR2 YYEEEE. Trimming removed 4 bases at V and 7 bases at J, with 17 bases between. DNA of the CDR3: TGTGCCAGCAGCGGCCGGCCTGCGTTGACGACCCAGTACTTC. Protein sequence: CASSGRPALTTQYF. Looking up the rest from reference TRBV5-6 and TRBJ2-5 gives the full variable domain: DAGVTQSPTHLIKTRGQQVTLRCSPKSGHDTVSWYQQALGQGPQFIFQYYEEEERQRGNFPDRFSGHQFPNYSSELNVNALLLGDSALYLCASSGRPALTTQYFGPGTRLLVL.

This clonotype has a handful of counts. The chain has TRBV20-1 and TRBJ2-7; D is tentatively TRBD1 or TRBD2 (5 bases each). This CDR3 region has 12 residues. Germline V gene lookup returns CDR1 DFQATT and CDR2 SNEGSKA (reference sequence). V lost 5 bases, J lost 6 bases, and 14 bases lay in between. DNA of the CDR3: TGCAGTGCTCAAGGGGTTCGGGGCGAGCAGTACTTC. Translating it yields CSAQGVRGEQYF.